The text below deals with one T cell receptor beta chain. Its antigen is undetermined. A multiplex PCR was run with 60 Vbeta primers and 13 Jbeta primers. The assay was immunoSEQ multiplex PCR, and TCRdb's table has in-frame clones only and misses some. The sample yields 75,000 to 90,000 clones, approximately 72% seen once. This sample was included in a study of cytomegalovirus exposure and HLA in healthy donors. Study details: Roughly 80 million unique TCRs from HLA-typed donors were held in an early data release. Overall study results and limits: The CMV antigen specificity of a few CMV-associated chains was confirmed through in vitro analysis. Later examination showed HLA-associated TCR beta chains had greater clonal expansion than equally common others.

The trim removed 5 bases at V and 2 bases at J, leaving 5 bases unmatched. CDR3 size: 16 residues. The germline V gene encodes CDR1 LNHDA and CDR2 SQIVND (reference sequence). Donors likely had unrecorded immune exposures despite being nominally healthy when sampled. The chain employs TRBV19 and TRBJ2-7, with 14 positions matching TRBD2. The sequence derives from a woman between 40 and 55 years old in good health and CMV-seropositive. Sequencing was done on a sample of PBMCs. CDR3 in amino acids: CASSPGLAGGAYEQYF. CDR3 coding DNA: TGTGCCAGTAGTCCTGGACTAGCGGGGGGAGCCTACGAGCAGTACTTC. The complete variable domain, with remaining parts taken from reference TRBV19 and TRBJ2-7, reads DGGITQSPKYLFRKEGQNVTLSCEQNLNHDAMYWYRQDPGQGLRLIYYSQIVNDFQKGDIAEGYSVSREKKESFPLTVTSAQKNPTAFYLCASSPGLAGGAYEQYFGPGTRLTVT.